Detailed here is one T cell receptor (beta chain). Its antigen is unknown. This sample was included in a study of cytotoxic CD8 clonotypes in ibrutinib-treated CLL. Study-level background: Sequenced samples delivered averages of 255,043 productive templates and 94,082 productive rearrangements. Study-wide results and caveats: Patients showed higher baseline clonality than age-matched healthy donors, and it tracked circulating CD8+ T-cell counts.

As input for TCR beta libraries, about 2 micrograms of genomic DNA came from cryopreserved PBMCs. Trimming shortened V by 6 bases and J by 3 bases, and 23 bases separated the two germline ends. CDR1 MDHEN and CDR2 SYDVKM come from the germline V gene. This CDR3 comprises 17 residues. The protocol was immunoSEQ multiplex PCR, while the TCRdb copy is restricted to in-frame clones and leaves out a portion. The table lists 190,000 or so clones, over 55% of them singletons. The sample consisted of PBMCs, taken after 24 months of ibrutinib treatment. The rearrangement uses TRBV28 and TRBJ1-1; D is perhaps TRBD1 (5 bases). The TCR sequence derives from a human donor with chronic lymphocytic leukemia. The CDR3 loop is CASRSPGAGLDHTEAFF. The CDR3 bases are TGTGCCAGCAGGTCCCCTGGGGCAGGGCTAGACCACACTGAAGCTTTCTTT. Full variable domain (remainder filled in from reference TRBV28 and TRBJ1-1): DVKVTQSSRYLVKRTGEKVFLECVQDMDHENMFWYRQDPGLGLRLIYFSYDVKMKEKGDIPEGYSVSREKKERFSLILESASTNQTSMYLCASRSPGAGLDHTEAFFGQGTRLTVV.